These 23 T cell receptor beta chains originate from one sample sequenced in a study of T cell responses to AZD1222 COVID-19 vaccine. Libraries were prepared by immunoSEQ multiplex PCR; TCRdb keeps only in-frame clonotypes and omits some of them. The table shows tens of thousands of clones, with 85% to 90% occurring only once. Here the sequenced sample was peripheral blood, taken 28 days after the second AZD1222 dose. These receptors all come from an adult who received the AZD1222 COVID-19 vaccine.

The J gene is TRBJ1-1, the V gene TRBV9; D is ambiguous. Per the germline V gene, CDR1 is SGDLS and CDR2 is YYNGEE. Trimming pared 3 bases from V and 4 bases from J, leaving 10 bases between. This CDR3 comprises 13 residues. The CDR3 loop reads CASSGPGGTEAFF. In DNA, the CDR3 is TGTGCCAGCAGCGGGCCGGGAGGCACTGAAGCTTTCTTT.

The chain uses TRBV28 and TRBJ2-3, with 7 bases identical to TRBD2. This CDR3 is built from 16 residues. The junction had 10 bases not matched to a gene; V was cut back by 5 bases and J by 2 bases. Germline CDR1 MDHEN, CDR2 SYDVKM. CDR3 nucleotide sequence: TGTGCCAGCAGTCCCTGGCTAGCGGATACCACAGATACGCAGTATTTT. Translating it yields CASSPWLADTTDTQYF. Full variable domain (outside the CDR3, taken from reference TRBV28 and TRBJ2-3): DVKVTQSSRYLVKRTGEKVFLECVQDMDHENMFWYRQDPGLGLRLIYFSYDVKMKEKGDIPEGYSVSREKKERFSLILESASTNQTSMYLCASSPWLADTTDTQYFGPGTRLTVL.

Only one count was recorded for this clone. The CDR3 spells CATSDPGLGGNEQFF. In DNA form, the CDR3 reads TGTGCCACCAGTGACCCGGGACTAGGGGGGAATGAGCAGTTCTTC. The chain recombines TRBV24-1 with TRBJ2-1; 8 nucleotides align to TRBD2. CDR1 and CDR2 (germline): KGHDR, SFDVKD. The CDR3 consists of 15 residues. Trimming removed 4 bases from V and 7 bases from J; junction bases left unmatched: 8.

This chain uses TRBV15 with TRBJ1-6, with 8 bases aligning to TRBD1. The germline CDR1 and CDR2 sequences are LNHNV and YYDKDF (reference sequence). The CDR3 has 16 amino acids. The junction had 7 bases not matched to a gene; V was cut back by 0 bases and J by 9 bases. This CDR3 is CATSRDLTGVGSPLHF. The CDR3 nucleotides are TGTGCCACCAGCAGAGATTTGACAGGGGTGGGTTCACCCCTCCACTTT.

The chain links TRBV10-1 to TRBJ2-3; 11 positions match TRBD2. This CDR3 is 15 amino acids long. With 3 bases clipped from V and 4 bases from J, the junction kept 3 bases outside the gene matches. The germline V gene encodes CDR1 WNHNN and CDR2 SYGVQD (reference sequence). For the CDR3, the DNA is TGCGCCAGCAGTGATACTAGCGGGGGCGCAGATACGCAGTATTTT. Translated, it gives CASSDTSGGADTQYF.

The chain links TRBV5-1 to TRBJ1-2; D is undetermined. The length of the CDR3 is 15 residues. CDR1 SGHRS and CDR2 YFSETQ come from the germline V gene. Trimming pared 6 bases from V and 2 bases from J, leaving 17 bases between. In nucleotides, the CDR3 is TGCGCCAGCACCCCCCGGGCCGCTTCGAACTATGGCTACACCTTC. It encodes CASTPRAASNYGYTF.

CDR3 loop: CASSLPARTGGTGELFF. The CDR3 DNA reads as TGTGCCAGCAGCTTGCCGGCTCGGACAGGGGGAACCGGGGAGCTGTTTTTT. The chain recombines TRBV5-8 with TRBJ2-2; TRBD1 matches 10 bases. V was clipped by 1 base and J by 5 bases; unmatched bases: 8. Germline V gene lookup returns CDR1 SGHTS and CDR2 YDEGEE. This CDR3 is 17 amino acids long.

This chain connects TRBV28 to TRBJ1-2; D might be TRBD1 (5 bases). The V and J ends lost 7 bases and 6 bases respectively, with 18 bases between them. The CDR3 totals 14 residues. Germline values: CDR1 MDHEN, CDR2 SYDVKM. The CDR3 region has the DNA TGTGCCAGCACCACCCCTGGTGGGACTCATGGCTACACCTTC. This codes for CASTTPGGTHGYTF.

Only one count was recorded for this clone. The rearrangement links TRBV14 to TRBJ1-1, with a possible D match to TRBD1 (6 bases). The CDR3 is made up of 13 amino acids. V gave up 2 bases and J gave up 3 bases, with 7 bases separating them. Per the germline V gene, CDR1 is SGHDN and CDR2 is FVKESK. The CDR3 here is CASSQQGYTEAFF. The CDR3, as DNA: TGTGCCAGCAGCCAACAGGGGTACACTGAAGCTTTCTTT.

CDR3 residues: CASSSDRDRNTGELFF. CDR3 sequence (DNA): TGTGCCAGCAGCTCCGACAGGGACCGGAACACCGGGGAGCTGTTTTTT. The gene calls are TRBV7-9 and TRBJ2-2; 7 bases are a match to TRBD1. The CDR3 totals 16 residues. The junction had 6 bases not matched to a gene; V was cut back by 4 bases and J by 1 base. Germline CDR1 and CDR2: SEHNR and FQNEAQ (reference sequence).

The gene calls are TRBV7-6 and TRBJ1-1, with TRBD1 matching over 8 bases. The V gene end was trimmed by 0 bases and the J gene end by 5 bases; junction bases not matched to a gene: 2. Germline lookup yields CDR1 SGHVS and CDR2 FNYEAQ. CDR3 length: 14 residues. CDR3 nucleotides: TGTGCCAGCAGCTTAGCGGACAGGGTGACTGAAGCTTTCTTT. As protein: CASSLADRVTEAFF.

The chain employs TRBV4-2 and TRBJ1-1, with D maybe TRBD1 (6 bases). Trimming removed 0 bases at V and 1 base at J, with 12 bases between. This CDR3 is 16 amino acids long. Germline CDR1 reads LGHNA; CDR2 reads YNFKEQ. CDR3 nucleotides: TGTGCCAGCAGCCAAGATCTGAGGGGGGGGAACACTGAAGCTTTCTTT. Protein product: CASSQDLRGGNTEAFF.

V is TRBV30 and J is TRBJ1-2; D remains unclear. The CDR3 contains 12 residues. V was clipped by 0 bases and J by 8 bases, with 10 bases between them. The V gene's germline CDR1 is GTSNPN and CDR2 SVGIG (reference sequence). The CDR3 DNA sequence: TGTGCCTGGAGTGTACTTTCGGCGGGCTACACCTTC. Translated: CAWSVLSAGYTF.

This chain connects TRBV6-2 or TRBV6-3 to TRBJ1-5; 9 bases map to TRBD1. Germline CDR1 and CDR2: MNHEY and SVGEGT. The V segment lost 2 bases and the J segment 8 bases; nucleotides outside the gene matches: 7. CDR3 length equals 15 residues. The CDR3 spells CASSYTGQGWEPQHF. The CDR3 DNA reads as TGTGCCAGCAGTTACACAGGACAGGGGTGGGAGCCCCAGCATTTT.

The rearrangement uses TRBV7-9 and TRBJ1-6; 11 bases align to TRBD1. Germline loops: CDR1 SEHNR, CDR2 FQNEAQ (reference sequence). The CDR3 has 15 amino acids. The J segment lost 6 bases and the V segment lost 4 bases, leaving 2 bases of the junction unmatched. CDR3 sequence: CASSSGTGGNSPLHF. CDR3 coding DNA: TGTGCCAGCAGCTCCGGGACAGGGGGTAATTCACCCCTCCACTTT.

This clone has only a few counts. This chain links TRBV29-1 with TRBJ2-5; no firm D call. V was trimmed by 7 bases and J by 2 bases, leaving 14 bases between them. Germline CDR1 SQVTM, CDR2 ANQGSEA. CDR3 length: 13 residues. CDR3 in DNA: TGCAGCGCTGCCTGGCAAATTCAAGAGACCCAGTACTTC. Protein: CSAAWQIQETQYF.

The chain couples TRBV5-5 to TRBJ1-5, with unresolved D. This CDR3 has 14 amino acids. The V and J ends lost 1 base and 4 bases respectively, with 9 bases between them. Per the germline V gene, CDR1 is SGHKS and CDR2 is YYEKEE (reference sequence). The chain's CDR3 is CASSLNRLNQPQHF. The CDR3 nucleotides read TGTGCCAGCAGCTTGAATAGGCTAAATCAGCCCCAGCATTTT. The full variable domain, in which reference TRBV5-5 and TRBJ1-5 provide the parts outside the CDR3, is DAGVTQSPTHLIKTRGQQVTLRCSPISGHKSVSWYQQVLGQGPQFIFQYYEKEERGRGNFPDRFSARQFPNYSSELNVNALLLGDSALYLCASSLNRLNQPQHFGDGTRLSIL.

This chain joins TRBV5-1 and TRBJ2-5; a weak D match, TRBD2 (6 bases). This CDR3 contains 15 residues. Germline V gives CDR1 SGHRS, CDR2 YFSETQ. V lost 4 bases to trimming and J lost 2 bases, with 15 bases between them. CDR3 sequence (DNA): TGCGCCAGCAGCCCTCTTAGCAGCGGGCAAGAGACCCAGTACTTC. It translates to CASSPLSSGQETQYF.

J is TRBJ1-2 and V is TRBV12-3 or TRBV12-4, with 8 bases matching TRBD1. The CDR3 has 13 residues. V shed 6 bases and J 6 bases; nucleotides not matched to a gene: 6. CDR3 sequence (DNA): TGTGCCAGCAGCCGAATGACAGGGGATGGCTACACCTTC. It translates to CASSRMTGDGYTF.

The chain couples TRBV15 to TRBJ1-2; 9 bases are a match to TRBD1. V shed 4 bases and J 7 bases; nucleotides not matched to a gene: 13. Germline CDR1 LNHNV, CDR2 YYDKDF (reference sequence). This CDR3 has 16 amino acids. CDR3 bases: TGTGCCACCAGCACTCCCGGGACAGGGTGGTGGTCTGGCTACACCTTC. Its translation: CATSTPGTGWWSGYTF.

This rearrangement joins TRBV15 to TRBJ1-4; the D gene is possibly TRBD1 (5 bases). This CDR3 spans 15 amino acids. From germline, CDR1 is LNHNV and CDR2 YYDKDF (reference sequence). The V gene lost 3 bases and the J gene lost 5 bases, with 13 bases spanning the gap. As DNA, the CDR3 is TGTGCCACCAGCAGGCCCGGGACCTCAAATGAAAAACTGTTTTTT. Translation: CATSRPGTSNEKLFF.

The chain joins TRBV5-4 to TRBJ1-1, with D unclear. Germline V gives CDR1 SGHNT, CDR2 YYREEE (reference sequence). V lost 6 bases and J lost 1, with 13 bases in between. This CDR3 region has 14 residues. The CDR3 DNA reads as TGTGCCAGCAAAGTCTCCAGACAGAACACTGAAGCTTTCTTT. Translated: CASKVSRQNTEAFF.

The CDR3, as DNA: TGCGCCAGCAGGGGGGCCTACAATGAGCAGTTCTTC. Translation gives CASRGAYNEQFF. This chain connects TRBV5-1 to TRBJ2-1; D is possibly TRBD1 or TRBD2 (5 bases each). Germline lookup yields CDR1 SGHRS and CDR2 YFSETQ. CDR3 length: 12 amino acids. V dropped 5 bases and J dropped 2 bases, with 5 bases sitting between them.